One TCR beta chain is described in this entry. This sample was taken from a study of monozygotic twins with cystic fibrosis. As for the study in general: Approximately 3 micrograms of fragmented DNA underwent about 15 PCR cycles for library preparation.

Clones were sequenced by immunoSEQ multiplex PCR, and TCRdb holds only the in-frame ones, with some missing. The sample has over 25,000 clones; 80% to 95% are singletons. The CDR3 is 17 residues long. CDR1 is MDHEN, CDR2 SYDVKM, per germline. V was shortened by 2 bases and J by 4 bases, with 20 bases between the two germline ends. This sequence was found in a girl aged 2-10 years with cystic fibrosis. The sequenced sample was blood. The gene calls are TRBV28 and TRBJ1-1, with D unclear. In DNA form, the CDR3 reads TGTGCCAGCAGTTTAAGCCCCATTAGAGTTCGGGGCACTGAAGCTTTCTTT. It codes for CASSLSPIRVRGTEAFF.